This T cell receptor beta chain was sequenced in a study of T cell changes during pregnancy in multiple sclerosis. Measured with immunoSEQ multiplex PCR; TCRdb has only the in-frame clones, and not every one. Among 50,000 or so clones listed, 95% were seen once. The source is a female donor with multiple sclerosis, enrolled in a pregnancy study. This sample comprised CD8+ T cells from peripheral blood mononuclear cells, obtained in the first trimester of pregnancy.

The CDR3 nucleotides are TGTGCCAGCAGCTTGGTCAGCAGGGAGGATTTAGGGGAGACCCAGTACTTC. Its translation: CASSLVSREDLGETQYF. The chain recombines TRBV5-8 with TRBJ2-5; D is perhaps TRBD2 (6 bases). CDR1 and CDR2 (germline): SGHTS, YDEGEE. V was pared by 0 bases and J by 5 bases, with 20 bases between. The CDR3 covers 17 residues.